The clone carrying this T cell receptor beta chain was detected many times. Its antigen is not known. The sample, blood from the first hyperthyroidism diagnosis, precedes any ophthalmopathy symptoms. Fresh peripheral blood, approximately 10 ml, was the source of the PBMCs. It was RNA transcripts that yielded the amplified TCR beta CDR3 regions. The primer set for the first-round RT-PCR of the TCR CDR3 was HTBI. TCRdb used MiXCR to reprocess the multiplex PCR reads, holding one entry per CDR3 protein. The data show hundreds of thousands of distinct CDR3 sequences, around 14% seen once. These data originate in a study of T cells in Graves' hyperthyroidism and ophthalmopathy. Overall study findings and caveats: Ophthalmopathy, which appeared later, was predicted by the model a median approximately six months before onset. The majority of expanded thyroid clonotypes above 0.001 also appeared in blood.

Germline loops: CDR1 MNHEY, CDR2 SVGAGI. CDR3 length: 11 amino acids. The V and J ends lost 4 bases and 9 bases respectively, with 6 bases between them. Sequences were obtained from blood. V is TRBV6-5 and J is TRBJ2-2; D is unresolved. The TCR comes from a woman aged 25-40 years with Graves' hyperthyroidism that later progressed to Graves' ophthalmopathy. CDR3 amino acids: CASSSQWELFF. DNA of the CDR3: TGTGCCAGCAGTTCCCAGTGGGAGCTGTTTTTT.